This entry describes one TCR beta chain. Its specificity is unknown. The sample originates from a study of response to subunit inactivated influenza vaccine. Study-wide findings and caveats: Each seasonal influenza vaccination, the authors suggested, recruits few new T cells.

In TCRdb, the RT-PCR reads were re-called with MiXCR into one record per CDR3 protein. The sample shows hundreds of thousands of distinct CDR3 sequences, approximately 13% of them seen only once. The CDR3 has 18 residues. The trim removed 5 bases at V and 4 bases at J, leaving 13 bases unmatched. Germline V lookup: CDR1 SGHAT, CDR2 FQDESV (reference sequence). V and J are TRBV11-1 and TRBJ2-3; 12 positions match TRBD1. This TCR came from a man aged 50-59 years who received an inactivated influenza vaccine. The sample consisted of PBMCs from blood, taken 14 to 15 days before vaccination. The CDR3 coding sequence is TGTGCCAGCAGCCCCAGACCCCGGGACAGGGGGCTCTCAGATACGCAGTATTTT. Residues: CASSPRPRDRGLSDTQYF. Full variable domain (rest looked up from reference TRBV11-1 and TRBJ2-3): EAEVAQSPRYKITEKSQAVAFWCDPISGHATLYWYRQILGQGPELLVQFQDESVVDDSQLPKDRFSAERLKGVDSTLKIQPAELGDSAMYLCASSPRPRDRGLSDTQYFGPGTRLTVL.